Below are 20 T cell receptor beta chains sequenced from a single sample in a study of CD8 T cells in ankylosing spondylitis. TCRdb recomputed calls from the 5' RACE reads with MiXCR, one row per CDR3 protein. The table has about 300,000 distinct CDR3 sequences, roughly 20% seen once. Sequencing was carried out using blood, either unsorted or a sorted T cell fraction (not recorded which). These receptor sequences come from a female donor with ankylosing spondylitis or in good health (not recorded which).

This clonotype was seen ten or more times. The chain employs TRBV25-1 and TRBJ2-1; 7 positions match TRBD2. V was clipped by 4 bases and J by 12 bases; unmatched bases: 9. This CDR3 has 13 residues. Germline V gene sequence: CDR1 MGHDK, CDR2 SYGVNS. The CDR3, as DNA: TGTGCCAGCAGTGCCCCTACTAGCGTCCTGCAGTTCTTC. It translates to CASSAPTSVLQFF.

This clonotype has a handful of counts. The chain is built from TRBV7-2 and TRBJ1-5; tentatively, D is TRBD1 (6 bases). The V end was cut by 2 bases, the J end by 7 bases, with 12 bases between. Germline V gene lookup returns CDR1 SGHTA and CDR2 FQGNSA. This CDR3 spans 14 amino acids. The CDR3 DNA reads TGTGCCAGCAGCTTATGGGGGGCAGGACAGCCCCAGCATTTT. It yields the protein CASSLWGAGQPQHF.

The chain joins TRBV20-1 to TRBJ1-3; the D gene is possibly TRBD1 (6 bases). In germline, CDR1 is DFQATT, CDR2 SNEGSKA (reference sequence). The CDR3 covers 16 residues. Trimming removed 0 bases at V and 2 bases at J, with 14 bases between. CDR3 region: CSARDAQQGPGNTIYF. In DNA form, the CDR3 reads TGCAGTGCTAGAGATGCTCAACAGGGTCCTGGAAACACCATATATTTT.

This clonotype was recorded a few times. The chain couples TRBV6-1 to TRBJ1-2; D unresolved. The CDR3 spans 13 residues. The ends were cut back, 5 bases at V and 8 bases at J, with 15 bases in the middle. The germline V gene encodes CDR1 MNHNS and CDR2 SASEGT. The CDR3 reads CASSRGGSTGYTF. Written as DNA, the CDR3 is TGTGCCAGCAGTCGTGGCGGTTCAACGGGCTACACCTTC.

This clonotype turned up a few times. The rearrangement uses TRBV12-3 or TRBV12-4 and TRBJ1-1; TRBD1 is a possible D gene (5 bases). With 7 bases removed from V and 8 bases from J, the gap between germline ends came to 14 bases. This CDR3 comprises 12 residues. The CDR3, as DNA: TGTGCCAGCACCACCCGCAGGGTCGAAGCTTTCTTT. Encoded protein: CASTTRRVEAFF.

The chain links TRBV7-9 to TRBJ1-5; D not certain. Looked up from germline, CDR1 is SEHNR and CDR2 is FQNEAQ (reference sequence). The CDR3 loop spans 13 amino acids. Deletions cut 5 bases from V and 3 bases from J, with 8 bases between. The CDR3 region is CASSHLDNQPQHF. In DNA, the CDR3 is TGTGCCAGCAGCCATCTTGACAATCAGCCCCAGCATTTT.

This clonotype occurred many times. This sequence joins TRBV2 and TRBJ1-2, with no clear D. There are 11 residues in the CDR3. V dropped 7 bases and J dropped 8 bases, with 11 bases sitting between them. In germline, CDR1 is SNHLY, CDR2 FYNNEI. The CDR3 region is CASTRSVGYTF. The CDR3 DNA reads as TGTGCCAGCACTCGTTCAGTAGGCTACACCTTC. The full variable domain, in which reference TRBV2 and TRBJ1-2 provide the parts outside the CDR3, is EPEVTQTPSHQVTQMGQEVILRCVPISNHLYFYWYRQILGQKVEFLVSFYNNEISEKSEIFDDQFSVERPDGSNFTLKIRSTKLEDSAMYFCASTRSVGYTFGSGTRLTVV.

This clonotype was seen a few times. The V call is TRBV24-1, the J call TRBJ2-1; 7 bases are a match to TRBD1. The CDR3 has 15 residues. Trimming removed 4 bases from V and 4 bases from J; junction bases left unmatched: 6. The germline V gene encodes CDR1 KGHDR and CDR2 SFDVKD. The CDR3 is CATSDLRDRYNEQFF. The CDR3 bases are TGTGCCACCAGTGACCTCCGGGACAGATACAATGAGCAGTTCTTC.

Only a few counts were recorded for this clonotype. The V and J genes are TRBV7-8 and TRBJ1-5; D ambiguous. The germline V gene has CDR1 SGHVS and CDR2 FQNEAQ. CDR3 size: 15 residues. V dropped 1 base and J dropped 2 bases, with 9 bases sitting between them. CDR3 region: CASSLGGEGNQPQHF. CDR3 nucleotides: TGTGCCAGCAGCTTAGGCGGGGAAGGCAATCAGCCCCAGCATTTT.

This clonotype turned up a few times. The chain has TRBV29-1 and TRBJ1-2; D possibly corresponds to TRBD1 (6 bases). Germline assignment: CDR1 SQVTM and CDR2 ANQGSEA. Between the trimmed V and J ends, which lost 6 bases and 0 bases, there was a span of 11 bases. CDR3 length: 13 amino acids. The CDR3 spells CSVRDIANYGYTF. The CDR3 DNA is TGCAGCGTACGGGACATAGCTAACTATGGCTACACCTTC.

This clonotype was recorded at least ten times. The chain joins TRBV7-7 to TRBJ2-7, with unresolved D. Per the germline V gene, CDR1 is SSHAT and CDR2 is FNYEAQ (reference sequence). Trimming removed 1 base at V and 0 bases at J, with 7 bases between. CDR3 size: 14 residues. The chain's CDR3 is CASSLDSSSYEQYF. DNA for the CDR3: TGTGCCAGCAGCTTAGACTCCAGCTCCTACGAGCAGTACTTC.

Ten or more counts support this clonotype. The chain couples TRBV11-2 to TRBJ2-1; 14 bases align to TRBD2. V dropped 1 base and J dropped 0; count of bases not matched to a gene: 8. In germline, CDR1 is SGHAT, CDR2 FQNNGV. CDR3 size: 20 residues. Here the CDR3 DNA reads TGTGCCAGCAGCTTAGGCCGACTAGCGGGAGGGTCCAGCTCCTACAATGAGCAGTTCTTC. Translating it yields CASSLGRLAGGSSSYNEQFF.

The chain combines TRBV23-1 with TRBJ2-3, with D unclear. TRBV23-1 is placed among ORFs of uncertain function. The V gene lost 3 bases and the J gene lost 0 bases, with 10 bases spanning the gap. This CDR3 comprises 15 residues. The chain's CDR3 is CASSQRNDSTDTQYF. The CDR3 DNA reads TGCGCCAGCAGTCAGCGCAACGACAGCACAGATACGCAGTATTTT.

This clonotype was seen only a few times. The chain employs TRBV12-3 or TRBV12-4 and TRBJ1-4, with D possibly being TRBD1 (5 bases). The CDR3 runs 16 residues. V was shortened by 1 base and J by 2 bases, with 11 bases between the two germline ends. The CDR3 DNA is TGTGCCAGCAGTTTAGGGCAGGGAGTCACTAATGAAAAACTGTTTTTT. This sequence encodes CASSLGQGVTNEKLFF.

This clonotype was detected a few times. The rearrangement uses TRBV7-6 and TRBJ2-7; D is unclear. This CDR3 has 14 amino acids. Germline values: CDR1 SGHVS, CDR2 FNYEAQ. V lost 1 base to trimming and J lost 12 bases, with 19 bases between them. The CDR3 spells CASSLERGRTALYF. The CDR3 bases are TGTGCCAGCAGCTTAGAAAGAGGCAGGACCGCGCTGTACTTC.

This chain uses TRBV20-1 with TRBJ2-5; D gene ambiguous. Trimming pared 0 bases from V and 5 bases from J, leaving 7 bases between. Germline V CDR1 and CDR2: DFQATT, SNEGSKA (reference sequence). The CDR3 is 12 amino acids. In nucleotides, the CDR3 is TGCAGTGCTAGAGAGGATATCGAGACCCAGTACTTC. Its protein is CSAREDIETQYF.

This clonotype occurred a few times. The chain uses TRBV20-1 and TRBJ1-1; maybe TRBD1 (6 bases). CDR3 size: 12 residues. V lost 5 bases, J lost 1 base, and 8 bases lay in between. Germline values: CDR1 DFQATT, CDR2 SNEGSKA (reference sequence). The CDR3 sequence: CSAQQGNTEAFF. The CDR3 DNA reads TGCAGTGCTCAACAGGGGAACACTGAAGCTTTCTTT.

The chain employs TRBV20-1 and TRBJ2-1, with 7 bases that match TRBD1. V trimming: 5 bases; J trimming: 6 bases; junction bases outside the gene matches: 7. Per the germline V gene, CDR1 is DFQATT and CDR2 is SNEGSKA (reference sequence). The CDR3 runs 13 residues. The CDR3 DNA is TGCAGTGCTGCCAAACGGGACAGCAATGAGCAGTTCTTC. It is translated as CSAAKRDSNEQFF.

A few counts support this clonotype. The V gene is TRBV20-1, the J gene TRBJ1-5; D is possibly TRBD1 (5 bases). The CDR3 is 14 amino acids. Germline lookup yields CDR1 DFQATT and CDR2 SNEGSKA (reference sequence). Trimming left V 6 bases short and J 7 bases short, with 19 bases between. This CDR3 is CSAPRGESAQPQHF. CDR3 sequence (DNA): TGCAGTGCCCCACGGGGGGAATCGGCACAGCCCCAGCATTTT.

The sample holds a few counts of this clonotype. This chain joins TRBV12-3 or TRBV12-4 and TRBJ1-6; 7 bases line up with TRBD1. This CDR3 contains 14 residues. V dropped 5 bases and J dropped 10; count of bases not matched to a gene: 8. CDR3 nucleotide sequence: TGTGCCAGCAGTCCGCAGTACAGGGGATCACCCCTCCACTTT. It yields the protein CASSPQYRGSPLHF.